Listed below are T cell receptor beta chains from one sample, sequenced in a study of T cells in Graves' hyperthyroidism and ophthalmopathy. TCRdb ran MiXCR on the multiplex PCR reads and lists one entry per CDR3 protein. The data show over 700,000 distinct CDR3 sequences, 30% to 40% seen once. Material for sequencing was blood. The receptors originated from a woman between 35 and 50 years old with Graves' hyperthyroidism. CDR3s include the opening cysteine and the closing phenylalanine or tryptophan. The D gene is left open where the match is weak. A row's size may be missing; if present it is once, few, many or a size class.

TRBV6-2/TRBV6-3	NA	TRBJ1-5	NA	TGTGCCAGCAGGACTAGCGGGGGGTATCAGCCCCAGCATTTT	CASRTSGGYQPQHF
TRBV19	many	TRBJ1-1	NA	TGTGCCAGTAGCCAGCTCCCCTCGGGACGGATGAACACTGAAGCTTTCTTT	CASSQLPSGRMNTEAFF
TRBV20-1	NA	TRBJ2-7	TRBD2	TGCAGTGCTAGATCCGGGACTAGCGGGAGGGGATACGAGCAGTACTTC	CSARSGTSGRGYEQYF
TRBV2	many	TRBJ2-2	NA	TGTGCCAGCAGAAGACACACCGGGGAGCTGTTTTTT	CASRRHTGELFF
TRBV5-4	NA	TRBJ1-3	TRBD1	TGTGCCAGCAGCCGACAGGGCGAAGGCACCATATATTTT	CASSRQGEGTIYF
TRBV7-2	many	TRBJ2-7	NA	TGTGCCAGCCAAGAGAAGGGGGTGGGGGTCGAGCAGTACTTC	CASQEKGVGVEQYF
TRBV6-2/TRBV6-3	few	TRBJ1-2	NA	TGTGCCAGCGGTTGGATCTCTGGCTACACCTTC	CASGWISGYTF
TRBV12-3/TRBV12-4	many	TRBJ1-2	TRBD1	TGTGCCAGCAGTCCTCAGGGGGCTGGGGGCTACACCTTC	CASSPQGAGGYTF
TRBV20-1	NA	TRBJ1-5	NA	TGCAGGGTTAGGGTAGGCTTCAGGGGCAATCAGCCCCAGCATTTT	CRVRVGFRGNQPQHF
TRBV25-1	many	TRBJ1-2	TRBD1	TGTGCCAGCAGTTCCCAATCGGACAGGCCTTTTGGGGACTATGGCTACACCTTC	CASSSQSDRPFGDYGYTF
TRBV6-6	NA	TRBJ1-2	TRBD1	TGTGCCAGCAGCTCGGGGGTGGGGACAGGGCCTAGGAATGGCTACACCTTC	CASSSGVGTGPRNGYTF
TRBV29-1	NA	TRBJ2-5	NA	TGCAGCCTCAGGACCCTCGAGACCCAGTACTTC	CSLRTLETQYF